This T cell receptor (beta chain) was retrieved from a study of human T cells and chemical hapten exposure. Findings and limits, study-wide: Expanded TCRs clustered into significantly more large CDR3 similarity groups than controls, the analysis revealed. Unchanged with DPC sensitization were TCRs above 1 in 1000 frequency.

V dropped 6 bases and J dropped 4 bases, with 21 bases sitting between them. The CDR3 length is 16 residues. CDR1 is SGHRS and CDR2 is YFSETQ in the germline V gene. This clonotype appeared a few times. Its cognate antigen is unknown. Time point indicated: pre-sensitization, week 0. Treatment in this sample: therapeutic diphenylcyclopropenone sensitization with weekly scalp DPC. Drawing of blood took place ahead of applying each patch test. TCRdb re-derived calls from the RACE reads in MiXCR, one entry per CDR3 protein. This sample has around 260,000 distinct CDR3 sequences, with roughly 8.9% found just once.

This chain uses TRBV5-1 with TRBJ2-3, with D possibly being TRBD2 (6 bases). This clonotype originated in a middle-aged woman with alopecia areata. Some clones in this sample may be carry-over from other donors' samples. The material sequenced was whole blood, taken in connection with sensitization to the hapten diphenylcyclopropenone (DPC). The CDR3 bases are TGCGCCAGCACCGACTATCGAGCGGGTGGTGCAGATACGCAGTATTTT. It is translated as CASTDYRAGGADTQYF.